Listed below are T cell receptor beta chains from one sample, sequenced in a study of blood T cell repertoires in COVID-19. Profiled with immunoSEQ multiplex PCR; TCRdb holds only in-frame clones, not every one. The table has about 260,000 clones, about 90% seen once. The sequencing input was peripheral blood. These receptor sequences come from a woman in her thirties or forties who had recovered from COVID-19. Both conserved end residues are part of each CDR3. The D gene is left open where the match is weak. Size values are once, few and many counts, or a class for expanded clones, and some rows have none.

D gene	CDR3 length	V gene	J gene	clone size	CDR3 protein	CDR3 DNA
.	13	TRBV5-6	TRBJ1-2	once	CASSPLDSYGYTF	TGTGCCAGCAGCCCCCTGGACAGCTATGGCTACACCTTC
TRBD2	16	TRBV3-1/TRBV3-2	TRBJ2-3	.	CASSQGNGGATDTQYF	TGTGCCAGCAGCCAAGGAAACGGGGGGGCCACAGATACGCAGTATTTT
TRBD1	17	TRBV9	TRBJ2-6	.	CASSVQLDRAGANVLTF	TGTGCCAGCAGCGTCCAACTGGACAGGGCTGGGGCCAACGTCCTGACTTTC
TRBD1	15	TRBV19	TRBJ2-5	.	CASSDGQGLVETQYF	TGTGCCAGTAGTGATGGACAGGGCCTTGTAGAGACCCAGTACTTC
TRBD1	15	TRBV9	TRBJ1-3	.	CASSPRDSSGNTIYF	TGTGCCAGCAGCCCCCGGGACAGCTCTGGAAACACCATATATTTT
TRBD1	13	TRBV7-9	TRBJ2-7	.	CASSLETGNEQYF	TGTGCCAGCAGCTTAGAGACAGGGAACGAGCAGTACTTC
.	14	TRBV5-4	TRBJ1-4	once	CASSPGSRGEKLFF	TGTGCCAGCAGCCCCGGGTCCCGAGGAGAAAAACTGTTTTTT
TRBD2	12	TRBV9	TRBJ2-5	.	CASSAVAGAQYF	TGTGCCAGCAGCGCCGTAGCGGGGGCCCAGTACTTC
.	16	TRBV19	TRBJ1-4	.	CASSIPQGRQSEKLFF	TGTGCCAGTAGTATCCCCCAGGGTCGTCAGAGTGAAAAACTGTTTTTT
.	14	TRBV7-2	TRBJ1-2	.	CASRSVRQGYGYTF	TGTGCCAGCAGGAGTGTTAGGCAGGGCTATGGCTACACCTTC
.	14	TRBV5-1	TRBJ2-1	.	CASSPSGEYNEQFF	TGCGCCAGCAGTCCTAGTGGGGAGTACAATGAGCAGTTCTTC
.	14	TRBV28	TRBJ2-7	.	CASSLLPGSYEQYF	TGTGCCAGCAGTTTATTGCCAGGTTCCTACGAGCAGTACTTC
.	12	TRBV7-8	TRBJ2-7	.	CASSLRRYEQYF	TGTGCCAGCAGCTTGCGTCGCTACGAGCAGTACTTC
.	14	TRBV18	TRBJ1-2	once	CASSINTALPPGTF	TGTGCCAGCTCAATCAATACGGCCCTACCACCAGGAACCTTC
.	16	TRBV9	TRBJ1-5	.	CASSVGAMGQGEPQHF	TGTGCCAGCAGCGTAGGCGCCATGGGACAAGGAGAGCCCCAGCATTTT
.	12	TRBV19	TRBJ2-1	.	CASSIVVGEQFF	TGTGCCAGTAGTATAGTAGTGGGCGAGCAGTTCTTC
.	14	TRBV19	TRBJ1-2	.	CASTSGHLTGGYTF	TGTGCCAGTACATCGGGACACCTAACGGGTGGCTACACCTTC
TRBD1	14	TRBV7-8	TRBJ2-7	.	CASSPLDRDHEQYF	TGTGCCAGCAGCCCCCTCGACAGGGACCACGAGCAGTACTTC
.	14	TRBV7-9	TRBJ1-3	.	CASRDSSSGNTIYF	TGTGCCAGCAGGGACTCGAGCTCTGGAAACACCATATATTTT
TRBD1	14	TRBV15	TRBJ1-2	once	CATSTRGGGYGYTF	TGTGCCACCAGCACTCGAGGGGGCGGGTATGGCTACACCTTC
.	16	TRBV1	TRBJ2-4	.	CTSRRTGGASKNIQYF	TGCACCAGCAGGCGGACAGGGGGCGCGTCCAAAAACATTCAGTACTTC
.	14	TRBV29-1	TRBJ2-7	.	CSVEAAERPYEQYF	TGCAGCGTTGAAGCGGCGGAAAGACCCTACGAGCAGTACTTC
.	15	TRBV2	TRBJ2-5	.	CASSEAGRGQETQYF	TGTGCCAGCAGTGAAGCGGGCAGGGGTCAAGAGACCCAGTACTTC
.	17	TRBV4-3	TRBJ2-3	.	CASSQGGTGFNTDTQYF	TGCGCCAGCAGCCAAGGGGGAACGGGGTTTAACACAGATACGCAGTATTTT
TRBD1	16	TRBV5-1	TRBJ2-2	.	CASSLATTGDTGELFF	TGCGCCAGCAGCTTGGCCACGACAGGGGACACCGGGGAGCTGTTTTTT
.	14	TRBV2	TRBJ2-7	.	CASSERGRSYEQYF	TGTGCCAGCAGTGAGCGGGGCAGGTCCTACGAGCAGTACTTC
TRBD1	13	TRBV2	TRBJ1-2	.	CASSGGQSHGYTF	TGTGCCAGCAGTGGGGGACAGTCCCATGGCTACACCTTC
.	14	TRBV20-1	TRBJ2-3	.	CSASKQAVADTQYF	TGCAGTGCTAGTAAGCAGGCCGTAGCAGATACGCAGTATTTT